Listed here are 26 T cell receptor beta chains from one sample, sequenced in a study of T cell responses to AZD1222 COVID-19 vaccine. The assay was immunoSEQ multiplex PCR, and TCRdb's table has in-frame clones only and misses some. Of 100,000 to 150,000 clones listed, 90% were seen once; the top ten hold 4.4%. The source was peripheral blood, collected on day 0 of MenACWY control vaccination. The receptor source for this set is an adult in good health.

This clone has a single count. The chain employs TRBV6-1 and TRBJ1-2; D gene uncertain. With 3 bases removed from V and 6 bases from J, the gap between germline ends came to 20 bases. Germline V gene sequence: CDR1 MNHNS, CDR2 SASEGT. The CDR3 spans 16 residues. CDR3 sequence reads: CASSEREGKTRDGYTF. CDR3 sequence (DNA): TGTGCCAGCAGTGAGAGAGAGGGAAAAACTAGGGATGGCTACACCTTC.

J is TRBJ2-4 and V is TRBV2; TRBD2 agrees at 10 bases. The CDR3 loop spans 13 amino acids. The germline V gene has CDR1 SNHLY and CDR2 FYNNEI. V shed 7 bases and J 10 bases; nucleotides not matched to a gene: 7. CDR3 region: CASKAGGQGIQYF. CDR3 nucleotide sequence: TGTGCCAGCAAAGCGGGAGGGCAGGGTATTCAGTACTTC. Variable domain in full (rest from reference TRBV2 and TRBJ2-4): EPEVTQTPSHQVTQMGQEVILRCVPISNHLYFYWYRQILGQKVEFLVSFYNNEISEKSEIFDDQFSVERPDGSNFTLKIRSTKLEDSAMYFCASKAGGQGIQYFGAGTRLSVL.

CDR3 region: CASSQDGQGYSPLHF. CDR3 coding DNA: TGTGCCAGCAGCCAAGATGGACAGGGGTACTCACCCCTCCACTTT. The rearrangement uses TRBV14 and TRBJ1-6; TRBD1 agrees at 9 bases. Germline values: CDR1 SGHDN, CDR2 FVKESK. Trimming took 0 bases from V and 10 from J; bases not matched to a gene: 4. This CDR3 is built from 15 residues. The complete variable domain, with remaining parts taken from reference TRBV14 and TRBJ1-6, reads EAGVTQFPSHSVIEKGQTVTLRCDPISGHDNLYWYRRVMGKEIKFLLHFVKESKQDESGMPNNRFLAERTGGTYSTLKVQPAELEDSGVYFCASSQDGQGYSPLHFGNGTRLTVT.

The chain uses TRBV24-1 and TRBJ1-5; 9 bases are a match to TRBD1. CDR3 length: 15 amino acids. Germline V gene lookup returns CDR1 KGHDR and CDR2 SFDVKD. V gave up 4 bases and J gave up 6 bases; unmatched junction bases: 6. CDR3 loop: CATSDGTGIGQPQHF. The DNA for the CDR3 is TGTGCCACCAGTGACGGGACAGGGATAGGTCAGCCCCAGCATTTT.

The CDR3 sequence is CASTLLDTWGYTF. The CDR3 region has the DNA TGTGCCAGCACCCTATTAGACACCTGGGGCTACACCTTC. The chain is built from TRBV21-1 and TRBJ1-2; the table's D gene call, TRBD1, was not cross checked with the DNA. TRBV21-1 is described as a pseudogene. The CDR3 totals 13 residues.

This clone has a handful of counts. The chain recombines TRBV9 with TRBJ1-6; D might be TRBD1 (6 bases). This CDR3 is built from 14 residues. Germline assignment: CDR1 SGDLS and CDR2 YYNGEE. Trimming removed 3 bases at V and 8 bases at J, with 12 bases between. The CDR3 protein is CASSGWGRDSPLHF. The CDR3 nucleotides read TGTGCCAGCAGCGGTTGGGGGCGGGATTCACCCCTCCACTTT.

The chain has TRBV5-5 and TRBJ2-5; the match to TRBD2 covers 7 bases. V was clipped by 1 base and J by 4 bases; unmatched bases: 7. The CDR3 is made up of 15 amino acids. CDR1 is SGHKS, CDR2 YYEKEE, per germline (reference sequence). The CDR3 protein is CASSLRRGLGETQYF. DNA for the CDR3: TGTGCCAGCAGCTTGAGGCGGGGGTTGGGAGAGACCCAGTACTTC.

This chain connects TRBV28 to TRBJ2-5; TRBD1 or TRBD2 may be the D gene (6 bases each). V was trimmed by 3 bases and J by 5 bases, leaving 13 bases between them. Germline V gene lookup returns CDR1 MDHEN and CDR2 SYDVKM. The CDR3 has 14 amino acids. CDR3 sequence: CASSFLGGSETQYF. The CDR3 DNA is TGTGCCAGCAGTTTTTTGGGGGGCTCGGAGACCCAGTACTTC.

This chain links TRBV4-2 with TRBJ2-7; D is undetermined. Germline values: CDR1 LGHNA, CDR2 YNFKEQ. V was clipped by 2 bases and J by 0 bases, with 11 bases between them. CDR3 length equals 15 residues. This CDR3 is CASSQPLQSSYEQYF. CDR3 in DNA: TGTGCCAGCAGCCAACCCCTACAGAGCTCCTACGAGCAGTACTTC.

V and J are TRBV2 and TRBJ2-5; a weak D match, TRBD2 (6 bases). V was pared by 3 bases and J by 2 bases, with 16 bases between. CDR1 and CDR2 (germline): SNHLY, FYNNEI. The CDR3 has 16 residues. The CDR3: CASSDLPWGEQETQYF. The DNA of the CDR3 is TGTGCCAGCAGTGACTTACCCTGGGGGGAACAAGAGACCCAGTACTTC. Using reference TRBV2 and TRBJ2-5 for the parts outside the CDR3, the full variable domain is EPEVTQTPSHQVTQMGQEVILRCVPISNHLYFYWYRQILGQKVEFLVSFYNNEISEKSEIFDDQFSVERPDGSNFTLKIRSTKLEDSAMYFCASSDLPWGEQETQYFGPGTRLLVL.

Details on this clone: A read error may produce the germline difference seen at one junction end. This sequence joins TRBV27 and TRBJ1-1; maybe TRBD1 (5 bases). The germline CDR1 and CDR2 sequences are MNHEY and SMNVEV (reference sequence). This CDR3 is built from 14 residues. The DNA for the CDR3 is TGTGCCACCAGTTTAATTCCAGGGATTAACGAGGCTTTCTTT. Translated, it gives CATSLIPGINEAFF.

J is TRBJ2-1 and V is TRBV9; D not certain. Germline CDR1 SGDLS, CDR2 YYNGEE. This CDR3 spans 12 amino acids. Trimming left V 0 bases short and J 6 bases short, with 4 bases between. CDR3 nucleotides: TGTGCCAGCAGCGTAGCCTTCAATGAGCAGTTCTTC. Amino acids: CASSVAFNEQFF.

The CDR3 DNA reads TGTGCCAGCAGCAGGTTCGGCAATCAGCCCCAGCATTTT. This gives the protein CASSRFGNQPQHF. The gene calls are TRBV6-5 and TRBJ1-5; D is uncertain. The germline V and J ends were trimmed by 6 bases and 2 bases, with 8 bases remaining between them. CDR3 size: 13 residues. The germline CDR1 and CDR2 sequences are MNHEY and SVGAGI.

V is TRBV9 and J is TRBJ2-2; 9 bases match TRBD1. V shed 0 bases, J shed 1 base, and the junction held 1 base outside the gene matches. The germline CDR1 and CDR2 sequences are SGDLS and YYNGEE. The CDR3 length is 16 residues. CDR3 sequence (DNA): TGTGCCAGCAGCGTAGGACAGGGGGAGAACACCGGGGAGCTGTTTTTT. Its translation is CASSVGQGENTGELFF.

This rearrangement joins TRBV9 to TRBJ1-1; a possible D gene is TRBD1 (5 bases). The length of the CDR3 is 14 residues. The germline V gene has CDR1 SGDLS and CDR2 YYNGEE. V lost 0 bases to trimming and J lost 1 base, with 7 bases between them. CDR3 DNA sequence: TGTGCCAGCAGCGTAGGGGGCCCGAACACTGAAGCTTTCTTT. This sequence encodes CASSVGGPNTEAFF.

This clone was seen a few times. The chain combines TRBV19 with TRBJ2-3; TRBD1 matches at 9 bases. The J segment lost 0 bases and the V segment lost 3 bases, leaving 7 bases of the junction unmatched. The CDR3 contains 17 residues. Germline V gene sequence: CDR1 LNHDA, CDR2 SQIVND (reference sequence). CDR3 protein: CASSIGQGTTSTDTQYF. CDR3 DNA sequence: TGTGCCAGTAGTATTGGACAGGGGACGACTAGCACAGATACGCAGTATTTT.

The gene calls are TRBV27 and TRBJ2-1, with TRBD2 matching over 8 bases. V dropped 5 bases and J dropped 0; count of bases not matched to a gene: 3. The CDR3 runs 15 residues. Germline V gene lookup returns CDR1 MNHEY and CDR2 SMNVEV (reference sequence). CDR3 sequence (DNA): TGTGCCAGCAGTAGGAGCGGGAGCTCCTACAATGAGCAGTTCTTC. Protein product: CASSRSGSSYNEQFF.

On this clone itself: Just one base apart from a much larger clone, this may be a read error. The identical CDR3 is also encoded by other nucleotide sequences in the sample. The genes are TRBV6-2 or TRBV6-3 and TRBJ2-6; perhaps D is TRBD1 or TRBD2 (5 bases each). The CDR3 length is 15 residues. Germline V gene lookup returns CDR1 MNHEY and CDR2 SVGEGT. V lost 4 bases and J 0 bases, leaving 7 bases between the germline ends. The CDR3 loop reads CASSSGGSGANVLTF. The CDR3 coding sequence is TGTGCCAGCAGTTCTGGGGGCTCTGGGGCCAACGTCCTGACTTTC.

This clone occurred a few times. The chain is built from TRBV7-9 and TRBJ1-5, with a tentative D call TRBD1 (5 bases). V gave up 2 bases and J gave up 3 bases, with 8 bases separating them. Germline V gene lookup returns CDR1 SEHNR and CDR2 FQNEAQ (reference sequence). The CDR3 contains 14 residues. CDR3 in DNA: TGTGCCAGCAGCTTAATGGGGACCAATCAGCCCCAGCATTTT. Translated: CASSLMGTNQPQHF. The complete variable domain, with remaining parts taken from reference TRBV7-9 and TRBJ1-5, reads DTGVSQNPRHKITKRGQNVTFRCDPISEHNRLYWYRQTLGQGPEFLTYFQNEAQLEKSRLLSDRFSAERPKGSFSTLEIQRTEQGDSAMYLCASSLMGTNQPQHFGDGTRLSIL.

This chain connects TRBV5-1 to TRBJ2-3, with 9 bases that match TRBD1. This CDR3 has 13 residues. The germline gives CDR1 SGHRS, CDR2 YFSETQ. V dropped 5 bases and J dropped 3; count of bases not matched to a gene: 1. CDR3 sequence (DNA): TGCGCCAGCAGGGACAGGGGAACAGATACGCAGTATTTT. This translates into CASRDRGTDTQYF.

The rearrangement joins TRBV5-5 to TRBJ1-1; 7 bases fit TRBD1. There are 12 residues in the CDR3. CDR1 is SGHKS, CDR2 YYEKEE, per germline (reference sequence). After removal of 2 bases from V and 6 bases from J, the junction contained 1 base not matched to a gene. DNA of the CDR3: TGTGCCAGCAGCTTCACAGGGGCTGAAGCTTTCTTT. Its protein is CASSFTGAEAFF.

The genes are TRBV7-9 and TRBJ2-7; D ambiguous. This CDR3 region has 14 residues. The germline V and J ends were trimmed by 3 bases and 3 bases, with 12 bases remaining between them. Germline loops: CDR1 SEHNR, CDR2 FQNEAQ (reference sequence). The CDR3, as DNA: TGTGCCAGCAGCTTCGATTACAGTTTCTACGAGCAGTACTTC. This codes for CASSFDYSFYEQYF.

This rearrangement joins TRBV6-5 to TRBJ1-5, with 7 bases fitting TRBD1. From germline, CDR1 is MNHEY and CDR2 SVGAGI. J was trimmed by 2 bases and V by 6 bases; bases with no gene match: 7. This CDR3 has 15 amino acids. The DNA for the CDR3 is TGTGCCAGCAGCACGACAGGGCCGGGCAATCAGCCCCAGCATTTT. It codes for CASSTTGPGNQPQHF.

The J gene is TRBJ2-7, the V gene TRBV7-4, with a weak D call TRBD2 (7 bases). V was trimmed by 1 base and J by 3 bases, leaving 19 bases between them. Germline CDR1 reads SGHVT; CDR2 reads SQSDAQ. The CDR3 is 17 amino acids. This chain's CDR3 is CASSLGCRSGGYYEQYV. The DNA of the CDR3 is TGTGCCAGCAGCTTAGGATGCAGGTCGGGGGGCTACTACGAGCAGTACGTC.

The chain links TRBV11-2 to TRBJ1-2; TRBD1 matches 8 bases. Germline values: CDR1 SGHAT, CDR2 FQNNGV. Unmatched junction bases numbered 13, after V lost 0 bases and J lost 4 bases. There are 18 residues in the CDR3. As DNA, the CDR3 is TGTGCCAGCAGCTTAGAAGCGGGTCGACAGGGGAATTTCTATGGCTACACCTTC. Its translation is CASSLEAGRQGNFYGYTF.

The CDR3 bases are TGCGCCAGCAGCCAAGACCGAGACCCTTACAATGAGCAGTTCTTC. Translating gives CASSQDRDPYNEQFF. The chain uses TRBV4-1 and TRBJ2-1, with D unresolved. Per the germline V gene, CDR1 is MGHRA and CDR2 is YSYEKL. The CDR3 runs to 15 residues. The V end was cut by 0 bases, the J end by 4 bases, with 10 bases between.